The next 16 T cell receptor beta chains were all read from a single sample in a study of blood T cell repertoires in COVID-19. Using immunoSEQ multiplex PCR, the repertoire was profiled, and TCRdb retains in-frame clones only, with some absent. The sample has roughly 200,000 clones, approximately 84% seen once. The specimen was peripheral blood. The source is a woman at least 80 years old with acute or convalescent COVID-19.

The count of this clone is one. The chain recombines TRBV3-1 (or the pseudogene TRBV3-2) with TRBJ1-3, with TRBD1 matching 10 bases. V lost 1 base to trimming and J lost 3 bases; unmatched junction nucleotides: 3. Germline V gene data show CDR1 as LGHDT and CDR2 as YNNKEL (reference sequence). CDR3 length: 16 residues. Here the CDR3 reads CASSQVDRGVGNTIYF. DNA of the CDR3: TGTGCCAGCAGCCAAGTGGACAGGGGGGTTGGAAACACCATATATTTT.

This rearrangement joins TRBV19 to TRBJ2-4, with D tentatively TRBD1 (5 bases). Germline V gene lookup returns CDR1 LNHDA and CDR2 SQIVND (reference sequence). The CDR3 runs to 15 residues. Trimming stripped 3 bases from V and 7 bases from J, with 16 bases between. CDR3 DNA: TGTGCCAGTAGTATCGATGGGGCCCCTCGGAACATTCAGTACTTC. Translation: CASSIDGAPRNIQYF.

The rearrangement uses TRBV7-2 and TRBJ2-1; 8 bases align to TRBD2. This CDR3 has 15 amino acids. CDR1 SGHTA and CDR2 FQGNSA come from the germline V gene. The V and J ends lost 1 base and 4 bases, in that order; junction bases with no gene match: 3. In DNA form, the CDR3 reads TGTGCCAGCAGCTTAGGGACTAGCCGGTACAATGAGCAGTTCTTC. As protein: CASSLGTSRYNEQFF.

The chain recombines TRBV7-9 with TRBJ2-7, with TRBD2 matching 8 bases. V lost 5 bases to trimming and J lost 9 bases; unmatched junction nucleotides: 24. CDR1 and CDR2 from the germline V gene are SEHNR and FQNEAQ (reference sequence). The CDR3 extends over 18 amino acids. The CDR3 spells CASSGWGPTSGRPQGQYF. The CDR3 nucleotides are TGTGCCAGCAGCGGATGGGGCCCAACTAGCGGCCGCCCTCAAGGGCAGTACTTC.

The chain has TRBV7-7 and TRBJ2-5, with TRBD1 identical over 8 bases. Germline assignment: CDR1 SSHAT and CDR2 FNYEAQ (reference sequence). The CDR3 consists of 13 residues. J lost 5 bases, V lost 5 bases, and 4 bases had no gene match. The CDR3 here is CASSPGGGETQYF. The CDR3 nucleotides are TGTGCCAGCAGCCCAGGGGGCGGGGAGACCCAGTACTTC.

V usage is TRBV4-1 and J usage is TRBJ1-4, with 9 bases fitting TRBD1. J gave up 12 bases and V 0 bases, and 14 bases lay outside the gene matches. CDR1 and CDR2 from the germline V gene are MGHRA and YSYEKL. The CDR3 length is 17 residues. The CDR3 here is CASSQEDRGNSRHQLFF. The CDR3 DNA is TGCGCCAGCAGCCAAGAGGACAGGGGAAATTCGAGACATCAACTGTTTTTT.

The sample holds a few counts of this clone. J is TRBJ2-1 and V is TRBV11-2, with D possibly being TRBD2 (6 bases). The germline gives CDR1 SGHAT, CDR2 FQNNGV. Trimming removed 0 bases from V and 4 bases from J, with 10 bases in between. This CDR3 is built from 15 residues. CDR3 sequence reads: CASSLERGAYNEQFF. The CDR3 DNA follows: TGTGCCAGCAGCTTAGAGCGGGGAGCGTACAATGAGCAGTTCTTC.

The CDR3 DNA reads TGTGCCAGTCCCCTGGTCGGGACTAGCGGGGGACTTAGCACAGATACGCAGTATTTT. Amino acids: CASPLVGTSGGLSTDTQYF. The rearrangement joins TRBV9 to TRBJ2-3; TRBD2 matches 14 bases. The CDR3 has 19 amino acids. Germline CDR1 is SGDLS and CDR2 is YYNGEE. V shed 8 bases and J 0 bases; nucleotides not matched to a gene: 14.

This chain uses TRBV25-1 with TRBJ2-1, with D maybe TRBD1 (5 bases). Germline CDR1 is MGHDK and CDR2 is SYGVNS. The CDR3 has 16 residues. The V end was cut by 1 base, the J end by 1 base, with 11 bases between. CDR3 amino acids: CASSELASGSYNEQFF. The CDR3 region has the DNA TGTGCCAGCAGTGAATTGGCGTCAGGGTCCTACAATGAGCAGTTCTTC.

The genes are TRBV6-5 and TRBJ1-4; D ambiguous. Looked up from germline, CDR1 is MNHEY and CDR2 is SVGAGI. V was pared by 0 bases and J by 3 bases, with 11 bases between. The CDR3 sequence is 16 residues long. CDR3 in amino acids: CASSYSPAGSNEKLFF. CDR3 DNA sequence: TGTGCCAGCAGTTACTCGCCTGCGGGATCTAATGAAAAACTGTTTTTT.

This chain connects TRBV4-1 to TRBJ1-3, with D hard to call. V was trimmed by 0 bases and J by 7 bases, leaving 10 bases between them. There are 14 residues in the CDR3. Per the germline V gene, CDR1 is MGHRA and CDR2 is YSYEKL. The DNA of the CDR3 is TGCGCCAGCAGCCAAGAACATGGCTGGAACACCATATATTTT. Residues: CASSQEHGWNTIYF.

The chain uses TRBV5-1 and TRBJ1-2; D may be TRBD1 (6 bases). Trimming took off 4 bases at V and 10 bases at J, with 14 bases between the two ends. The germline gives CDR1 SGHRS, CDR2 YFSETQ. The CDR3 totals 12 residues. The CDR3 here is CASSTRQDDYTF. The CDR3 DNA is TGCGCCAGCAGCACCCGACAGGACGACTACACCTTC.

V usage is TRBV7-2 and J usage is TRBJ2-3; TRBD2 matches at 8 bases. The CDR3 runs to 14 residues. The V and J ends lost 6 bases and 3 bases, in that order; junction bases with no gene match: 5. The germline CDR1 and CDR2 sequences are SGHTA and FQGNSA. The CDR3 DNA reads TGTGCCAGCAGTCCTGGACTAGCAACAGATACGCAGTATTTT. This sequence encodes CASSPGLATDTQYF.

CDR3 bases: TGTGCCAGCAGTTACTCGGAGGGGGGGGGAGGCTACGAGCAGTACTTC. Protein: CASSYSEGGGGYEQYF. The J gene is TRBJ2-7, the V gene TRBV6-5, with a weak D call TRBD2 (7 bases). This CDR3 has 16 residues. From germline, CDR1 is MNHEY and CDR2 SVGAGI. Trimming left V 0 bases short and J 3 bases short, with 15 bases between.

V gene TRBV10-3 combines with J gene TRBJ2-5, with 11 bases matching TRBD2. CDR1 is ENHRY, CDR2 SYGVKD, per germline. This CDR3 is built from 16 residues. V dropped 3 bases and J dropped 5; count of bases not matched to a gene: 8. In DNA, the CDR3 is TGTGCCATCAGTGAAACAACCGGGACTAGCGGCGAGACCCAGTACTTC. Encoded protein: CAISETTGTSGETQYF.

This chain joins TRBV19 and TRBJ2-1, with 7 bases aligning to TRBD2. The CDR3 is 13 amino acids. CDR1 LNHDA and CDR2 SQIVND come from the germline V gene (reference sequence). J lost 3 bases, V lost 7 bases, and 3 bases had no gene match. CDR3 loop: CASKAGVYNEQFF. CDR3 nucleotide sequence: TGTGCCAGTAAGGCGGGGGTCTACAATGAGCAGTTCTTC.